Below are 3 T cell receptor beta chains sequenced from a single sample in a study of cytomegalovirus exposure and HLA in healthy donors (dated by TCRdb to 2016 to 2017). Receptor libraries were prepared by the immunoSEQ multiplex PCR assay. For the multiplex PCR, a mixture combining 60 forward primers for TCR Vbeta segments and 13 reverse primers for TCR Jbeta segments was used. TCRdb re-hosts the immuneACCESS table, in-frame sequences only. Its copies lack some clones; in the studies checked, an unresolved V gene accounts for under half of them, and the cause for the rest is not known. For this sample there are a few hundred thousand clones; about 90% appear just once. The leading ten clones occupy roughly 1.5% of the sample. Specimen: PBMCs. All receptors come from a girl aged 2-10 years in good health and CMV-seronegative.

CDR3 in amino acids: CASSRWDSSLLGAKNIQYF. Here the CDR3 DNA reads TGTGCCAGCAGCAGGTGGGACAGCTCCCTGTTAGGAGCCAAAAACATTCAGTACTTC. V and J are TRBV21-1 and TRBJ2-4; the table's D call TRBD1 went unverified against the DNA. TRBV21-1 is noted as a pseudogene. The CDR3 spans 19 residues.

The V gene is TRBV7-6, the J gene TRBJ1-5; no definite D call. The CDR3 spans 14 residues. Trimming left V 0 bases short and J 4 bases short, with 7 bases between. CDR1 is SGHVS and CDR2 is FNYEAQ in the germline V gene. DNA of the CDR3: TGTGCCAGCAGCTTAGCGGAGGTTAATCAGCCCCAGCATTTT. The encoded protein is CASSLAEVNQPQHF.

CDR3 DNA: TGCGCCAGCAGCTTCGCTAGCGGATCCTACAATGAGCAGTTCTTC. Translation: CASSFASGSYNEQFF. The V call is TRBV5-1, the J call TRBJ2-1, with 7 bases matching TRBD2. Germline V lookup: CDR1 SGHRS, CDR2 YFSETQ. V lost 2 bases to trimming and J lost 1 base; unmatched junction nucleotides: 3. The CDR3 is made up of 15 amino acids.